This passage covers 8 T cell receptor beta chains from one sample sequenced in a study of T-cell reconstitution after alpha-beta-depleted transplantation in children. TCRbeta library construction was performed incorporating unique molecular identifiers. TCRdb re-called the PCR reads with MiXCR, one entry per CDR3 protein. Of about 500,000 distinct CDR3 sequences in the sample, less than 35% were seen once. Sequenced material: PBMCs from the stem cell graft donor, taken from the stem cell graft. The source of these receptors is a human donor who donated a stem cell graft to a child with aplastic anemia.

This clonotype was counted only a few times. This rearrangement joins TRBV5-1 to TRBJ2-7; TRBD1 might be the D (5 bases). Germline V CDR1 and CDR2: SGHRS, YFSETQ. V dropped 2 bases and J dropped 6 bases, with 18 bases sitting between them. This CDR3 has 15 amino acids. The CDR3 DNA reads as TGCGCCAGCAGCTTCGGGCCCCGTGGGCAGGGCGAGCAGTACGTC. It yields the protein CASSFGPRGQGEQYV.

This clonotype appeared a few times. V is TRBV10-3 and J is TRBJ1-1, with D maybe TRBD1 (5 bases). The CDR3 spans 13 residues. V dropped 5 bases and J dropped 1 base, with 8 bases sitting between them. Germline V gene data show CDR1 as ENHRY and CDR2 as SYGVKD. The CDR3 spells CAISKTENTEAFF. The CDR3 region has the DNA TGTGCCATCAGTAAGACAGAGAACACTGAAGCTTTCTTT.

The sample holds a few counts of this clonotype. The chain combines TRBV9 with TRBJ2-1; the D gene is possibly TRBD1 (5 bases). CDR1 and CDR2 from the germline V gene are SGDLS and YYNGEE. The ends were cut back, 4 bases at V and 2 bases at J, with 16 bases in the middle. CDR3 length: 16 amino acids. Written as DNA, the CDR3 is TGTGCCAGCAGCCCCACTGGGCAGGGCGCCTACAATGAGCAGTTCTTC. Its translation is CASSPTGQGAYNEQFF.

This clonotype was seen a handful of times. The chain employs TRBV7-2 and TRBJ1-6, with no clear D. Trimming left V 5 bases short and J 8 bases short, with 22 bases between. Germline loops: CDR1 SGHTA, CDR2 FQGNSA. The CDR3 has 17 residues. As DNA, the CDR3 is TGTGCCAGCAGCGTTCTTGTTGGATCCGCACTAGATTCACCCCTCCACTTT. Translated, it gives CASSVLVGSALDSPLHF.

The table lists this clonotype with a few counts. The chain recombines TRBV12-3 or TRBV12-4 with TRBJ1-2, with D perhaps TRBD1 (6 bases). V was trimmed by 1 base and J by 8 bases, leaving 14 bases between them. The CDR3 runs to 14 residues. The DNA for the CDR3 is TGTGCCAGCAGTTTAGGCCCCACAGGGTTGGGCTACACCTTC. The encoded protein is CASSLGPTGLGYTF.

The V gene is TRBV25-1, the J gene TRBJ2-5; D is possibly TRBD1 (5 bases). This CDR3 has 14 amino acids. Germline V lookup: CDR1 MGHDK, CDR2 SYGVNS. The ends were cut back, 2 bases at V and 6 bases at J, with 13 bases in the middle. The CDR3: CASSEKRQGKTQYF. The CDR3 DNA reads TGTGCCAGCAGTGAAAAAAGGCAGGGAAAGACCCAGTACTTC. The whole variable domain, remainder taken from reference TRBV25-1 and TRBJ2-5, is EADIYQTPRYLVIGTGKKITLECSQTMGHDKMYWYQQDPGMELHLIHYSYGVNSTEKGDLSSESTVSRIRTEHFPLTLESARPSHTSQYLCASSEKRQGKTQYFGPGTRLLVL.

The chain combines TRBV10-3 with TRBJ1-6, with TRBD1 matching 7 bases. J lost 10 bases, V lost 8 bases, and 5 bases had no gene match. Germline loops: CDR1 ENHRY, CDR2 SYGVKD. This CDR3 is built from 12 residues. CDR3 residues: CAIAGGGSPLHF. In nucleotides, the CDR3 is TGTGCCATCGCAGGGGGTGGCTCACCCCTCCACTTT.

This clonotype came up a few times. The genes are TRBV4-3 and TRBJ2-3; D gene uncertain. The ends were cut back, 4 bases at V and 2 bases at J, with 13 bases in the middle. The CDR3 consists of 15 residues. Germline CDR1 and CDR2: LGHNA and YSLEER. CDR3 region: CASSRRSGITDTQYF. The CDR3 nucleotides read TGCGCCAGCAGCCGGAGAAGTGGGATCACAGATACGCAGTATTTT.